This is a list of T cell receptor beta chains from one sample in a study of shared clonotypes between healthy human individuals. Sequenced by immunoSEQ multiplex PCR; TCRdb stores in-frame clones only, minus some. The data contain about 480,000 clones, 79% of them singletons. Sequencing was done on a sample of PBMCs. These receptors came from a middle-aged woman in good health. Some clones in this sample may be carry-over from other donors' samples. Each CDR3 is given with its conserved first and last residue. D genes are given only for firm matches. Part of the rows lack a size; the others show once, few, many or a class for expanded clones.

clone_size	cdr3_length	v_call	d_call	j_call	cdr3_nt	cdr3_aa
NA	14	TRBV7-2	TRBD1	TRBJ2-7	TGTGCCAGCAGCTTAGACAGGGGAGCCGGCGAGCAGTACTTC	CASSLDRGAGEQYF
NA	14	TRBV6-7	NA	TRBJ2-1	TGTGCCAGCACCACGGGGTACCCTTACAATGAGCAGTTCTTC	CASTTGYPYNEQFF
once	13	TRBV5-1	NA	TRBJ2-3	TGCGCCAGCAGCTTGGGATGGGCAGATACGCAGTATTTT	CASSLGWADTQYF
NA	17	TRBV15	TRBD1	TRBJ2-7	TGTGCCACCAGCAGAGACGTCGGGACAGGCTTTACCTACGAGCAGTACTTC	CATSRDVGTGFTYEQYF
NA	13	TRBV2	TRBD1	TRBJ1-2	TGTGCCAGCAGTACCGGGACAGACGATGGCTACACCTTC	CASSTGTDDGYTF
few	15	TRBV5-1	NA	TRBJ2-7	TGCGCCAGCAGCTTCCTAGCCGGGGCCTCCTACGAGCAGTACTTC	CASSFLAGASYEQYF
once	13	TRBV28	TRBD1	TRBJ2-4	TGTGCCAGCAGTAGACAGGGGGTAGACATTCAGTACTTC	CASSRQGVDIQYF
NA	15	TRBV11-2	NA	TRBJ1-4	TGTGCCAGCAGCCTAGCTTTGAGTTTCGGTGAAAAACTGTTTTTT	CASSLALSFGEKLFF
few	15	TRBV6-5	TRBD1	TRBJ1-5	TGTGCCAGCAGGAAAGACAGGGCTAGCAATCAGCCCCAGCATTTT	CASRKDRASNQPQHF
once	16	TRBV15	NA	TRBJ2-1	TGTGCCACCAGCGAAATACCGGGACAATCCTACAATGAGCAGTTCTTC	CATSEIPGQSYNEQFF
few	16	TRBV18	TRBD2	TRBJ2-2	TGTGCCAGCTCACAAACTAGCGGGAGGCACACCGGGGAGCTGTTTTTT	CASSQTSGRHTGELFF
few	16	TRBV27	TRBD1	TRBJ1-2	TGTGCCAGCAGTTTATGGGCTCGGCAGGGGGCGACTGGCTACACCTTC	CASSLWARQGATGYTF
NA	13	TRBV28	TRBD1	TRBJ2-3	TGTGCCAGCAGGCGGACAGGGATGGATACGCAGTATTTT	CASRRTGMDTQYF
NA	15	TRBV6-1	NA	TRBJ2-7	TGTGCCAGCAGGGCCGGGACTCTTACCACCTACGAGCAGTACTTC	CASRAGTLTTYEQYF
NA	20	TRBV12-5	NA	TRBJ2-1	TGTGCTAGTGGTTTGGATCGGGCTAGGATAAAATCGAGCTCCTACAATGAGCAGTTCTTC	CASGLDRARIKSSSYNEQFF
NA	13	TRBV10-3	NA	TRBJ2-5	TGTGCCATCAGTGAAACCAGGGGAGAGACCCAGTACTTC	CAISETRGETQYF
many	17	TRBV28	TRBD2	TRBJ2-2	TGTGCCAGCAGTTGGTCACCGGCGGGAGCGAACACCGGGGAGCTGTTTTTT	CASSWSPAGANTGELFF
NA	14	TRBV7-9	TRBD2	TRBJ2-7	TGTGCCAGCAGCATACTAGCGGGAGGGCTGGAGCAGTACTTC	CASSILAGGLEQYF
NA	13	TRBV6-1	NA	TRBJ1-2	TGTGCCAGCAGTGAATGGGCGGTCTATGGCTACACCTTC	CASSEWAVYGYTF
NA	15	TRBV6-4	NA	TRBJ2-3	TGTGCCAGCAGTGACTCCCTAGGAGGGGCAGATACGCAGTATTTT	CASSDSLGGADTQYF
few	16	TRBV18	NA	TRBJ2-2	TGTGCCAGCGGTATGACAGACATTGGTAACACCGGGGAGCTGTTTTTT	CASGMTDIGNTGELFF
NA	17	TRBV4-3	TRBD2	TRBJ2-1	TGCGCCAGCAGCCAAGATCGGAAGCGGGAGAGCTACAATGAGCAGTTCTTC	CASSQDRKRESYNEQFF
NA	13	TRBV27	TRBD1	TRBJ2-5	TGTGCCAGCACCAGACGGGACAGGGGGACCCAGTACTTC	CASTRRDRGTQYF
NA	14	TRBV28	TRBD1	TRBJ2-7	TGTGCCAGCAGTTTACGCCGGGACAGTTCAGAGCAGTACTTC	CASSLRRDSSEQYF
NA	15	TRBV5-8	NA	TRBJ1-5	TGTGCCAGCAGCTTGACCAGTAACTTCAATCAGCCCCAGCATTTT	CASSLTSNFNQPQHF
NA	12	TRBV5-1	NA	TRBJ2-3	TGCGCCAGCAGCTTAACCACAGATACGCAGTATTTT	CASSLTTDTQYF